The clone carrying this T cell receptor beta chain has just one count. Its antigen remains unidentified. If patients had other autoimmune diseases, uncontrolled infections, pregnancy or lactation, they were excluded. Diagnoses were established from clinical symptoms, serum thyroxine, TRAb, thyroid ultrasound and orbital computed tomography. These data come from a study of Graves' ophthalmopathy and Graves' hyperthyroidism. Study outcomes and limitations: Most expanded thyroid clonotypes above 0.001 frequency also appeared in blood.

Amplified material comprised TCR beta CDR3 regions derived from RNA transcripts. The authors performed first-round RT-PCR with HTBI primers and then a second-round multiplex PCR. TCRdb ran MiXCR on the multiplex PCR reads and lists one entry per CDR3 protein. The sample yields about 660,000 distinct CDR3 sequences, over 40% seen once. V shed 6 bases, J shed 0 bases, and the junction held 16 bases outside the gene matches. This CDR3 is 18 amino acids long. The germline gives CDR1 SEHNR, CDR2 FQNEAQ (reference sequence). The source material was peripheral blood. This receptor was obtained from an adult man with Graves' ophthalmopathy. This rearrangement joins TRBV7-9 to TRBJ2-5; the match to TRBD1 covers 7 bases. CDR3 nucleotides: TGTGCCAGCAGTTTCGACAGGGTCTACGAGCAGTACCAAGAGACCCAGTACTTC. Protein sequence: CASSFDRVYEQYQETQYF.